This T cell receptor (beta chain) was sequenced for a study of technical replicates of blood from a few donors. Sequenced by immunoSEQ multiplex PCR; TCRdb stores in-frame clones only, minus some. The table records almost 70,000 clones, approximately 91% of them present only once. This CDR3 is 15 amino acids long. Trimming removed 5 bases from V and 0 bases from J, with 14 bases in between. The germline gives CDR1 SEHNR, CDR2 FQNEAQ (reference sequence). Source material: PBMCs. This chain links TRBV7-9 with TRBJ2-7; D possibly corresponds to TRBD1 (5 bases). The receptor was derived from a human donor in good health. Some clones in this sample may be carry-over from other donors' samples. Here the CDR3 reads CASSHTGRTSYEQYF. CDR3 DNA: TGTGCCAGCAGCCACACAGGTCGGACCTCCTACGAGCAGTACTTC.